The 21 T cell receptor beta chains listed next were all sequenced from one sample in a study of shared T cell receptors in the human thymus. This table comes from immunoSEQ multiplex PCR, and its TCRdb copy is limited to in-frame clones, with some not included. Of about 380,000 clones in the sample, 95% are singletons; the top ten hold about 0.02%. Sequencing input: thymocytes. The receptors shown here come from a human donor.

The V and J genes are TRBV19 and TRBJ1-5; 7 nucleotides align to TRBD1. V trimming: 2 bases; J trimming: 0 bases; junction bases outside the gene matches: 16. CDR3 length: 20 residues. Germline V lookup: CDR1 LNHDA, CDR2 SQIVND (reference sequence). CDR3 sequence reads: CASSIPRGGGYPNSNQPQHF. CDR3 nucleotide sequence: TGTGCCAGTAGTATACCCCGGGGAGGGGGCTACCCTAATAGCAATCAGCCCCAGCATTTT.

J is TRBJ2-1 and V is TRBV6-1; maybe TRBD1 (5 bases). Germline CDR1 reads MNHNS; CDR2 reads SASEGT. The CDR3 sequence is 10 residues long. V was clipped by 7 bases and J by 8 bases, with 6 bases between them. Here the CDR3 DNA reads TGTGCCAGCATCAGGGATGAGCAGTTCTTC. Encoded protein: CASIRDEQFF.

This chain uses TRBV30 with TRBJ2-1; D possibly corresponds to TRBD2 (6 bases). Trimming took off 0 bases at V and 4 bases at J, with 22 bases between the two ends. This CDR3 is built from 18 residues. CDR1 and CDR2 from the germline V gene are GTSNPN and SVGIG (reference sequence). CDR3 bases: TGTGCCTGGAGTGTAGCGTTCGCGGGACGCACGGCGTACAATGAGCAGTTCTTC. This codes for CAWSVAFAGRTAYNEQFF.

CDR3 nucleotides: TGTGCCAGCAGTGAAAGGGGCAGGGTGGGAACCGGGGAGCTGTTTTTT. Translation: CASSERGRVGTGELFF. The chain recombines TRBV2 with TRBJ2-2; D may be TRBD1 (5 bases). Trimming took off 2 bases at V and 5 bases at J, with 15 bases between the two ends. CDR3 length equals 16 residues. Germline CDR1 and CDR2: SNHLY and FYNNEI.

The genes are TRBV4-1 and TRBJ2-4, with a weak D call TRBD1 (5 bases). V gave up 3 bases and J gave up 0 bases, with 18 bases separating them. This CDR3 has 18 amino acids. CDR1 is MGHRA and CDR2 is YSYEKL in the germline V gene. The CDR3 region is CASSHHYRLGLAKNIQYF. The CDR3 nucleotides are TGCGCCAGCAGCCACCACTACCGTCTGGGGCTAGCCAAAAACATTCAGTACTTC.

V usage is TRBV18 and J usage is TRBJ1-1, with D perhaps TRBD1 (6 bases). The CDR3 has 13 residues. Trimming took off 2 bases at V and 4 bases at J, with 8 bases between the two ends. The germline V gene has CDR1 KGHSH and CDR2 LQKENI. DNA for the CDR3: TGTGCCAGCTCACCAGGCAGGGGCACTGAAGCTTTCTTT. This encodes CASSPGRGTEAFF.

The rearrangement uses TRBV25-1 and TRBJ1-5; 12 bases align to TRBD1. This CDR3 region has 15 residues. Germline V gene sequence: CDR1 MGHDK, CDR2 SYGVNS. V dropped 2 bases and J dropped 6; count of bases not matched to a gene: 2. In nucleotides, the CDR3 is TGTGCCAGCAGTGAAAGGGACAGGGGGCGTCAGCCCCAGCATTTT. It translates to CASSERDRGRQPQHF.

The chain combines TRBV19 with TRBJ1-1; TRBD1 agrees at 10 bases. This CDR3 contains 18 residues. Germline CDR1 LNHDA, CDR2 SQIVND (reference sequence). J lost 2 bases, V lost 4 bases, and 13 bases had no gene match. CDR3 residues: CASSTSAGTGDSNTEAFF. DNA for the CDR3: TGTGCCAGTAGTACTTCCGCCGGGACAGGGGATAGTAACACTGAAGCTTTCTTT.

The V call is TRBV18, the J call TRBJ1-5; 7 nucleotides agree with TRBD1. The germline CDR1 and CDR2 sequences are KGHSH and LQKENI. The CDR3 length is 14 residues. Trimming at V came to 3 bases and at J to 9 bases, leaving 8 bases not matched to a gene. The CDR3 reads CASSPEGAKWPQHF. The CDR3 bases are TGTGCCAGCTCACCGGAGGGGGCTAAGTGGCCCCAGCATTTT. The full variable domain, in which reference TRBV18 and TRBJ1-5 provide the parts outside the CDR3, is NAGVMQNPRHLVRRRGQEARLRCSPMKGHSHVYWYRQLPEEGLKFMVYLQKENIIDESGMPKERFSAEFPKEGPSILRIQQVVRGDSAAYFCASSPEGAKWPQHFGDGTRLSIL.

This rearrangement joins TRBV10-1 to TRBJ1-2; D call uncertain. Per germline, CDR1 WNHNN and CDR2 SYGVQD (reference sequence). CDR3 length: 13 residues. V lost 7 bases, J lost 2 bases, and 11 bases lay in between. The DNA for the CDR3 is TGCGCCAGCACCCCACACCGGAACTATGGCTACACCTTC. This codes for CASTPHRNYGYTF.

The rearrangement joins TRBV15 to TRBJ1-2; D remains ambiguous. The CDR3 contains 14 residues. CDR1 is LNHNV, CDR2 YYDKDF, per germline (reference sequence). Trimming cost V 3 bases and J 4 bases, with 12 bases left between them. The chain's CDR3 is CATSSIVWVYGYTF. The CDR3 region has the DNA TGTGCCACCAGCAGTATCGTATGGGTCTATGGCTACACCTTC.

V gene TRBV28 combines with J gene TRBJ2-3, with 9 bases identical to TRBD2. Germline assignment: CDR1 MDHEN and CDR2 SYDVKM. The CDR3 totals 15 residues. V was pared by 6 bases and J by 7 bases, with 11 bases of the junction left unmatched. The CDR3 sequence: CASSTAREGLYTQYF. Written as DNA, the CDR3 is TGTGCCAGCAGCACGGCGCGGGAGGGCCTGTATACGCAGTATTTT.

V is TRBV7-9 and J is TRBJ1-5; 7 bases are a match to TRBD1. CDR1 and CDR2 from the germline V gene are SEHNR and FQNEAQ (reference sequence). V lost 2 bases to trimming and J lost 4 bases; unmatched junction nucleotides: 8. CDR3 length: 16 amino acids. The CDR3 sequence is CASSLQQGTRNQPQHF. Here the CDR3 DNA reads TGTGCCAGCAGCTTACAACAGGGGACACGGAATCAGCCCCAGCATTTT.

The sample holds one count of this clone. The chain recombines TRBV28 with TRBJ2-1, with D tentatively TRBD1 or TRBD2 (6 bases each). V was pared by 3 bases and J by 2 bases, with 14 bases between. CDR3 length: 16 residues. Germline V CDR1 and CDR2: MDHEN, SYDVKM. This chain's CDR3 is CASSFPWGAPYNEQFF. CDR3 bases: TGTGCCAGCAGTTTCCCGTGGGGGGCTCCCTACAATGAGCAGTTCTTC. The complete variable domain, with remaining parts taken from reference TRBV28 and TRBJ2-1, reads DVKVTQSSRYLVKRTGEKVFLECVQDMDHENMFWYRQDPGLGLRLIYFSYDVKMKEKGDIPEGYSVSREKKERFSLILESASTNQTSMYLCASSFPWGAPYNEQFFGPGTRLTVL.

The J gene is TRBJ2-5, the V gene TRBV7-2; 15 nucleotides match TRBD2. Germline V gene sequence: CDR1 SGHTA, CDR2 FQGNSA. Trimming took 4 bases from V and 3 from J; bases not matched to a gene: 3. This CDR3 comprises 16 residues. CDR3 loop: CASSSGTSGRKETQYF. CDR3 nucleotides: TGTGCCAGCAGCTCCGGGACTAGCGGGAGGAAAGAGACCCAGTACTTC. Using reference TRBV7-2 and TRBJ2-5 for the parts outside the CDR3, the full variable domain is GAGVSQSPSNKVTEKGKDVELRCDPISGHTALYWYRQSLGQGLEFLIYFQGNSAPDKSGLPSDRFSAERTGGSVSTLTIQRTQQEDSAVYLCASSSGTSGRKETQYFGPGTRLLVL.

This rearrangement joins TRBV7-5 to TRBJ2-7; the DNA was not used to check the table's D call, TRBD2. TRBV7-5 is deemed a pseudogene. The CDR3 totals 13 residues. CDR3 residues: CVRSLVGVYEQYF. For the CDR3, the DNA is TGTGTCAGAAGCTTAGTCGGGGTTTACGAGCAGTACTTC.

The J gene is TRBJ2-7, the V gene TRBV5-1; 8 nucleotides match TRBD1. Trimming at V came to 3 bases and at J to 6 bases, leaving 2 bases not matched to a gene. Germline V gives CDR1 SGHRS, CDR2 YFSETQ. This CDR3 region has 12 residues. The CDR3 DNA reads TGCGCCAGCAGCTGGACAGGGTTCGAGCAGTACTTC. Its translation: CASSWTGFEQYF.

This clone was seen a few times. V gene TRBV5-1 combines with J gene TRBJ1-5; D not resolved. In germline, CDR1 is SGHRS, CDR2 YFSETQ. CDR3 length: 14 residues. V gave up 0 bases and J gave up 7 bases, with 11 bases separating them. CDR3 protein: CASSLDMGGQPQHF. CDR3 sequence (DNA): TGCGCCAGCAGCTTGGATATGGGAGGCCAGCCCCAGCATTTT.

V and J are TRBV19 and TRBJ2-7; D remains ambiguous. Germline CDR1 and CDR2: LNHDA and SQIVND (reference sequence). Trimming left V 2 bases short and J 1 base short, with 18 bases between. The CDR3 is 17 residues long. The CDR3 DNA is TGTGCCAGTAGTATACATCGACCTGGACGGATTTCCTACGAGCAGTACTTC. This codes for CASSIHRPGRISYEQYF.

The chain links TRBV28 to TRBJ1-1, with a weak D call TRBD1 (5 bases). Trimming left V 2 bases short and J 0 bases short, with 13 bases between. The CDR3 has 16 amino acids. CDR1 MDHEN and CDR2 SYDVKM come from the germline V gene. CDR3 DNA: TGTGCCAGCAGTTTAGCAGGGTCCTACTTGAACACTGAAGCTTTCTTT. This codes for CASSLAGSYLNTEAFF.

The chain has TRBV9 and TRBJ1-4; TRBD1 is a possible D gene (6 bases). Per germline, CDR1 SGDLS and CDR2 YYNGEE. CDR3 length equals 16 residues. The V gene lost 3 bases and the J gene lost 4 bases, with 16 bases spanning the gap. CDR3 nucleotides: TGTGCCAGCAGCGAGCTTCCGGACAGTCATAATGAAAAACTGTTTTTT. Its translation is CASSELPDSHNEKLFF.